This T cell receptor (beta chain) was captured in a study of T cells in Graves' hyperthyroidism and ophthalmopathy. Study background: Peripheral blood was collected at initial diagnosis, before any treatment. Study-level findings and limits: Most thyroid-expanded clonotypes above 0.001 were also found in blood.

Researchers took RNA transcripts and amplified the TCR beta CDR3 regions from them. The HTBI primer set served for first-round RT-PCR of the TCR CDR3. TCRdb re-called the multiplex PCR reads through MiXCR, storing one row per CDR3 protein. In the table there are hundreds of thousands of distinct CDR3 sequences, around 15% of which are singletons. This clonotype was observed many times. Its antigen is currently unknown. Per germline, CDR1 LNHDA and CDR2 SQIVND (reference sequence). The CDR3 has 16 residues. The V end lost 0 bases, the J end lost 1 base, and 12 bases lay between the germline ends. The sequenced sample consisted of blood. The chain joins TRBV19 to TRBJ1-1; a possible D gene is TRBD1 (6 bases). The origin of this receptor is a woman aged 40-49 years with Graves' ophthalmopathy. The CDR3 DNA is TGTGCCAGTAGTATAGAGTCAGGGGTAGCGAACACTGAAGCTTTCTTT. Encoded protein: CASSIESGVANTEAFF.